The 10 T cell receptor beta chains in this list originate from one sample, sequenced in a study of T cells after yellow fever vaccination. Each CDR3 protein is one row after TCRdb ran MiXCR on the 5' RACE reads. The table records some 340,000 distinct CDR3 sequences, 4.1% of them present only once. Sample: PBMCs, taken 5 days after the yellow fever booster vaccination. The receptors here all came from a man younger than 35 who received the YFV17D yellow fever vaccine.

The gene calls are TRBV12-3 or TRBV12-4 and TRBJ2-3; 9 positions match TRBD2. With V trimmed by 1 base and J by 0 bases, 5 bases remained unmatched. There are 17 residues in the CDR3. As DNA, the CDR3 is TGTGCCAGCAGTTTAGTCCCTAGCGGGACTAGCACAGATACGCAGTATTTT. Its translation: CASSLVPSGTSTDTQYF.

In its sample, this clonotype was seen many times. The V and J genes are TRBV20-1 and TRBJ1-4, with D perhaps matching TRBD1 (5 bases). Trimming left V 1 base short and J 6 bases short, with 12 bases between. The V gene's germline CDR1 is DFQATT and CDR2 SNEGSKA (reference sequence). This CDR3 comprises 14 residues. The CDR3 nucleotides are TGCAGTGCTAGAGGGTGGGGGTCCGATGAAAAACTGTTTTTT. Its translation is CSARGWGSDEKLFF.

This clonotype appeared a few times. V usage is TRBV11-2 and J usage is TRBJ2-1; TRBD2 is a possible D gene (5 bases). This CDR3 spans 15 amino acids. V was clipped by 0 bases and J by 5 bases, with 11 bases between them. Germline assignment: CDR1 SGHAT and CDR2 FQNNGV. In DNA, the CDR3 is TGTGCCAGCAGCTTAGATCGGGGTCCAAACAATGAGCAGTTCTTC. Translating it yields CASSLDRGPNNEQFF.

This clonotype was detected only a few times. The chain carries TRBV7-3 and TRBJ1-1; D remains ambiguous. This CDR3 has 14 residues. Trimming stripped 5 bases from V and 0 bases from J, with 10 bases between. Germline V gene data show CDR1 as SGHTA and CDR2 as FQGTGA. The CDR3 is CASSLSTMNTEAFF. Here the CDR3 DNA reads TGTGCCAGCAGCCTATCGACCATGAACACTGAAGCTTTCTTT.

In its sample, this clonotype was seen a few times. The rearrangement uses TRBV11-2 and TRBJ2-3; TRBD2 aligns across 8 bases. The V segment lost 8 bases and the J segment 3 bases; nucleotides outside the gene matches: 16. Germline CDR1 and CDR2: SGHAT and FQNNGV. The CDR3 length is 17 residues. CDR3 sequence reads: CASCRDPAGLETDTQYF. CDR3 nucleotide sequence: TGTGCCAGCTGCCGCGACCCGGCGGGACTAGAGACAGATACGCAGTATTTT.

This clonotype was seen a handful of times. This sequence joins TRBV4-3 and TRBJ1-6, with TRBD1 as a possible D gene (6 bases). V lost 2 bases to trimming and J lost 13 bases, with 15 bases between them. Germline V gene data show CDR1 as LGHNA and CDR2 as YSLEER. The CDR3 has 14 residues. CDR3 loop: CASSQHSGERPLHF. In DNA, the CDR3 is TGCGCCAGCAGCCAACACTCAGGGGAGAGGCCCCTCCACTTT.

This clonotype was observed many times. The CDR3 here is CASSLDQGNTEAFF. CDR3 DNA: TGTGCCAGCAGTTTAGACCAGGGGAACACTGAAGCTTTCTTT. The chain carries TRBV12-3 or TRBV12-4 and TRBJ1-1, with D perhaps matching TRBD1 (5 bases). The CDR3 length is 14 residues. With 1 base removed from V and 1 base from J, the gap between germline ends came to 7 bases.

The chain carries TRBV4-3 and TRBJ2-3; D is unclear. CDR1 is LGHNA, CDR2 YSLEER, per germline. CDR3 size: 15 residues. V shed 4 bases and J shed 6 bases, with 17 bases lying between them. The CDR3: CASSLSVAPVDTQYF. The DNA for the CDR3 is TGCGCCAGCAGCCTTTCAGTCGCTCCGGTGGATACGCAGTATTTT.

A few counts support this clonotype. CDR3 loop: CAWSGTGEGQPQHF. CDR3 nucleotides: TGTGCCTGGAGTGGCACAGGGGAGGGGCAGCCCCAGCATTTT. V usage is TRBV30 and J usage is TRBJ1-5; 7 bases agree with TRBD1. V lost 1 base, J lost 7 bases, and 7 bases stayed unmatched. This CDR3 has 14 residues. CDR1 is GTSNPN and CDR2 is SVGIG in the germline V gene (reference sequence).

This clonotype was observed at least ten times. The chain couples TRBV7-9 to TRBJ2-3; no clear D. With 2 bases removed from V and 4 bases from J, the gap between germline ends came to 16 bases. This CDR3 has 16 amino acids. Germline V gene data show CDR1 as SEHNR and CDR2 as FQNEAQ (reference sequence). The CDR3 DNA is TGTGCCAGCAGCTTATGGCGGCCCACCGGCTCAGATACGCAGTATTTT. Amino acids: CASSLWRPTGSDTQYF.